This T cell receptor (beta chain) was recorded in a study of shared clonotypes between healthy human individuals. Sequenced by immunoSEQ multiplex PCR; TCRdb stores in-frame clones only, minus some. The sample yields 550,000 to 600,000 clones, around 81% seen once. Sequenced material: PBMCs. This TCR came from a woman in her 40s in good health. Some clones in this sample may be carry-over from other donors' samples.

The CDR3, as DNA: TGTGCCAGCAGCAAAGCGCTTCCCCGACTAGCGGGGGGCACAGATACGCAGTATTTT. Translated, it gives CASSKALPRLAGGTDTQYF. The rearrangement uses TRBV21-1 and TRBJ2-3; TRBD2 is taken as the D call from the table, unchecked against the DNA. TRBV21-1 is recorded as a pseudogene. CDR3 length equals 19 residues.